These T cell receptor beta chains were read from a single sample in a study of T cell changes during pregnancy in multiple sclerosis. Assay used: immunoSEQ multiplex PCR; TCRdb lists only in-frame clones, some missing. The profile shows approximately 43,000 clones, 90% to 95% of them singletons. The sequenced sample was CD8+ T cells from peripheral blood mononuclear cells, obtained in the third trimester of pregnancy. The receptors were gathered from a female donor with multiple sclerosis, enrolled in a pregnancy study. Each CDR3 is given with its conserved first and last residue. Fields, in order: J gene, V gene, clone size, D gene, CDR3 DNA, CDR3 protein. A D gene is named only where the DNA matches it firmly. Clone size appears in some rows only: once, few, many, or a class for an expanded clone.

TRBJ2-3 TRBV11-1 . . TGTGCCAGCAGCTTATTGGGGTTTGCGGACAACGCAGATACGCAGTATTTT CASSLLGFADNADTQYF
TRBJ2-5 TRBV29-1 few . TGCAGCGTTGGTCCCGGGGAGACCCAGTACTTC CSVGPGETQYF
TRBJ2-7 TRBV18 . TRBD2 TGTGCCAGCTCACTCCGGCCGGGAGGTCCCTCCGAGCAGTACTTC CASSLRPGGPSEQYF
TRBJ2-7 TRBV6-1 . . TGTGCCAGCAGGCTGACAGGCTATGGTTCAGACGAGCAGTACTTC CASRLTGYGSDEQYF
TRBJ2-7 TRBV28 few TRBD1 TGTGCCAGCAGACACGTACAGGGGGCCCTTCCCTACGAGCAGTACTTC CASRHVQGALPYEQYF
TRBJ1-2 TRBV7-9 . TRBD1 TGTGCCACCAATCTAGGACAGGTCTATGGCTACACCTTC CATNLGQVYGYTF
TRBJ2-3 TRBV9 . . TGTGCCAGCAGCGCACCTAGGGGGGGGTGGATGACAGATACGCAGTATTTT CASSAPRGGWMTDTQYF
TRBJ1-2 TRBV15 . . TGTGCCACCAGCAGGAATGTGCCCGGGAGTCGATATGGCTACACCTTC CATSRNVPGSRYGYTF
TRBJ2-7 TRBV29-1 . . TGCAGCGTTGTTGAAGGGGGCTACGAGCAGTACTTC CSVVEGGYEQYF
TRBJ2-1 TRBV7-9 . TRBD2 TGTGCCAGCAGCTCACGGACTAGCGGGGTCTACAATGAGCAGTTCTTC CASSSRTSGVYNEQFF
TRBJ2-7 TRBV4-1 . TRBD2 TGCGCCAGCAGCCAAATACCGACTAGCGGACACACCCACTACGAGCAGTACTTC CASSQIPTSGHTHYEQYF
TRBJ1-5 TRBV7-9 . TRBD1 TGTGCCAGCAGCTTAGGGGACAGGGGGAGCAATCAGCCCCAGCATTTT CASSLGDRGSNQPQHF
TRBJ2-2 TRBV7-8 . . TGTGCCAGCAGCCCACGCGGGGGGGAGCTGTTTTTT CASSPRGGELFF
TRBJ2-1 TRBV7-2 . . TGTGCCAGCAGCTTACTAACGAGCTCCTACAATGAGCAGTTCTTC CASSLLTSSYNEQFF
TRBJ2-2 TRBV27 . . TGTGCCAGCAGTTGGAGTACCGGAGACTTCGGGGCCGGGGAGCTGTTTTTT CASSWSTGDFGAGELFF
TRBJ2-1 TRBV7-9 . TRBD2 TGTGCCAGCAGCTCCGGGACTAGAGTTCATGAGCAGTTCTTC CASSSGTRVHEQFF
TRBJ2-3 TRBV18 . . TGTGCCAGCTCACCACCGCGGACTACCAGCGGGGATACGCAGTATTTT CASSPPRTTSGDTQYF
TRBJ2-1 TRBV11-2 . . TGTGCCAGCAGCTTAAATCAAATTGAGCAGTTCTTC CASSLNQIEQFF
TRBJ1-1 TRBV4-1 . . TGCGCCAGCAGCCACCTTACAGTAGGGAACACTGAAGCTTTCTTT CASSHLTVGNTEAFF
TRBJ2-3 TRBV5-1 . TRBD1 TGCGCCAGCAGCCCAGGGGGCGGCACAGATACGCAGTATTTT CASSPGGGTDTQYF
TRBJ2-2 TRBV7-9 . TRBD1 TGTGCCAGCAGCTTGGACAGGGCCGGGGAGCTGTTTTTT CASSLDRAGELFF
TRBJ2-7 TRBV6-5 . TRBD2 TGTGCCAGCAGTTATCGACTAGCGGAGACCTACGAGCAGTACTTC CASSYRLAETYEQYF
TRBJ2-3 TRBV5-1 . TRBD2 TGCGCCAGCACTGCTATAGCGGGGACCACAGATACGCAGTATTTT CASTAIAGTTDTQYF
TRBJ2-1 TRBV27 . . TGTGCCAGCAGTCACAGAGATCGGATCTTTGAGGAGCAGTTCTTC CASSHRDRIFEEQFF
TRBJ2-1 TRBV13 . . TGTGCCAGCAGGCTAGCGATATACAATGAGCAGTTCTTC CASRLAIYNEQFF
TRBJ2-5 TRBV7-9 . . TGTGCCAGCACCCACCTAGGGGCCCAAGAGACCCAGTACTTC CASTHLGAQETQYF
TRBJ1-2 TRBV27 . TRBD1 TGTGCCACCGGTTTTCAGGGGGACTATGGCTACACCTTC CATGFQGDYGYTF
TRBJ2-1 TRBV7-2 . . TGTGCCAGCGGTCCGGGCTCCTACAATGAGCAGTTCTTC CASGPGSYNEQFF
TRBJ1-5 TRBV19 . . TGTGCCAGTAGTATAGCGGGAAATCAGCCCCAGCATTTT CASSIAGNQPQHF
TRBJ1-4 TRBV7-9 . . TGTGCCAGCAGCTTAGCGCAAGGGACAAATGAAAAACTGTTTTTT CASSLAQGTNEKLFF
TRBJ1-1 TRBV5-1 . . TGCGCCAGCAGCGAGGGGGGGGAAGCTTTCTTT CASSEGGEAFF
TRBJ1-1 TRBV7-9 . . TGTGCCAGCAGCTTGGTTGCGGGGAACACTGAAGCTTTCTTT CASSLVAGNTEAFF
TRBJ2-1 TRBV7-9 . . TGTGCCAGCAGGCCAGGCTACTGGGATGAGCAGTTCTTC CASRPGYWDEQFF
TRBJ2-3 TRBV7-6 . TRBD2 TGTGCCAGCAGCTTAAGAGCGGCGGGAGGGCCCACAGATACGCAGTATTTT CASSLRAAGGPTDTQYF
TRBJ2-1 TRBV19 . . TGTGCCAGTAGTACGGAGGGCCTGTCCTACAATGAGCAGTTCTTC CASSTEGLSYNEQFF
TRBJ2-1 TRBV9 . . TGTGCCAGCAGCGTAGGGGTAATGAGCGGACCATACAATGAGCAGTTCTTC CASSVGVMSGPYNEQFF
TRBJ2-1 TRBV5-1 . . TGCGCCAGCAGCTTGCCGGTCTCCCCTAGTGTCGATGAGCAGTTCTTC CASSLPVSPSVDEQFF
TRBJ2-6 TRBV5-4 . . TGTGCCAGCAGCTTGGCAGGGGCCCCTGGGGCCAACGTCCTGACTTTC CASSLAGAPGANVLTF
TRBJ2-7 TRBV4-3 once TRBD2 TGCGCCAGCAGCCAACTGGCTAGCGGTCCCTACGAGCAGTACTTC CASSQLASGPYEQYF
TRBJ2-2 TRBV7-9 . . TGTGCCAGCAGCCAAACGAACACCGGGGAGCTGTTTTTT CASSQTNTGELFF
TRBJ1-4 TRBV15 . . TGTGCCACCAGCGCGAGAGGACTTAATGAAAAACTGTTTTTT CATSARGLNEKLFF
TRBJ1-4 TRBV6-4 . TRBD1 TGTGCCAGCAGTCCGGGACAGGGAGGAACTAATGAAAAACTGTTTTTT CASSPGQGGTNEKLFF
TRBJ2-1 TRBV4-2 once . TGTGCCAGCAGCCAAGAACAGCGGCTAGGTGAGCAGTTCTTC CASSQEQRLGEQFF
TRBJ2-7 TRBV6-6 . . TGTGCCAGCGGGACAATCCTAGAGCAACTAGGCGAGCAGTACTTC CASGTILEQLGEQYF
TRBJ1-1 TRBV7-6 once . TGTGCCAGCAGCTTATCCGGGAGCACTGAAGCTTTCTTT CASSLSGSTEAFF
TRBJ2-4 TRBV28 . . TGTGCCAGCAGCCATACTCAAAACATTCAGTACTTC CASSHTQNIQYF
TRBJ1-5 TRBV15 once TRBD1 TGTGCCACCAGCAGGACAGGGGGTTATCAGCCCCAGCATTTT CATSRTGGYQPQHF
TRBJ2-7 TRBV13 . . TGTGCCAGCAGCTTACAGGTCTCCTACGAGCAGTACTTC CASSLQVSYEQYF
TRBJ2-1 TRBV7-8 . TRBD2 TGTGCCAGCAGCTTAGCGCTGGGGGAGGGCCCCTACAATGAGCAGTTCTTC CASSLALGEGPYNEQFF
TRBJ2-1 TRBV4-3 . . TGCGCCAGCAGCCAAGACCGGGGTGGGTACAATGAGCAGTTCTTC CASSQDRGGYNEQFF
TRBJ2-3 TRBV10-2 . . TGCGCCAGCCGGACAAGAGGTACGCAGTATTTT CASRTRGTQYF
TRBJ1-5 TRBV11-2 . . TGTGCCAGCAGCTTAGGCGGGGGGCAGCCCCAGCATTTT CASSLGGGQPQHF
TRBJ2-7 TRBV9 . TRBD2 TGTGCCAGCAGCGTAGCGGGAGGGCTGGAGCAGTACTTC CASSVAGGLEQYF
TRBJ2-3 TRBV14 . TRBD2 TGTGCCAGCAGCCTAGATCCCGGACTAGCGGGAGTAGGTGATACGCAGTATTTT CASSLDPGLAGVGDTQYF
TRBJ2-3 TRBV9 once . TGTGCCAGCAGCGACGGACAGTCTAGCACAGATACGCAGTATTTT CASSDGQSSTDTQYF
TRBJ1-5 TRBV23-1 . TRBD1 TGCGCCAGATATAAAGACAGGGGAAGCAATCAGCCCCAGCATTTT CARYKDRGSNQPQHF
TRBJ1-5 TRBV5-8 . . TGTGCCAGCAGCTGGACGGGAAACAATCAGCCCCAGCATTTT CASSWTGNNQPQHF
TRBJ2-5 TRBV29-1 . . TGCAGCGCTGACGGGGATCGGTACCAAGAGACCCAGTACTTC CSADGDRYQETQYF
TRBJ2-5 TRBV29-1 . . TGCAGCGTTGAAGGGAGAGGCCAAGAGACCCAGTACTTC CSVEGRGQETQYF